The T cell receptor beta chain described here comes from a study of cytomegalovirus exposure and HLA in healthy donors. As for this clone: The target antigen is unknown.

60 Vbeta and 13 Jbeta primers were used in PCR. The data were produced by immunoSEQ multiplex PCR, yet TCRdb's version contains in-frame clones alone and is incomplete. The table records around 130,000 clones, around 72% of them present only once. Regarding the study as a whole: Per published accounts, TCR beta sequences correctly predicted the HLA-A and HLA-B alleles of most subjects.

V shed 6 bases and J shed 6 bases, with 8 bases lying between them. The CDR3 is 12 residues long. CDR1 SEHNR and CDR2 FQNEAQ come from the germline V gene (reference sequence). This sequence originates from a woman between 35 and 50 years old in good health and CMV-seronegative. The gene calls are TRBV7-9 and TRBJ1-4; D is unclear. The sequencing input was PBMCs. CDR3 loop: CASRFQDEKLFF. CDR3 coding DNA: TGTGCCAGCAGATTCCAGGATGAAAAACTGTTTTTT.